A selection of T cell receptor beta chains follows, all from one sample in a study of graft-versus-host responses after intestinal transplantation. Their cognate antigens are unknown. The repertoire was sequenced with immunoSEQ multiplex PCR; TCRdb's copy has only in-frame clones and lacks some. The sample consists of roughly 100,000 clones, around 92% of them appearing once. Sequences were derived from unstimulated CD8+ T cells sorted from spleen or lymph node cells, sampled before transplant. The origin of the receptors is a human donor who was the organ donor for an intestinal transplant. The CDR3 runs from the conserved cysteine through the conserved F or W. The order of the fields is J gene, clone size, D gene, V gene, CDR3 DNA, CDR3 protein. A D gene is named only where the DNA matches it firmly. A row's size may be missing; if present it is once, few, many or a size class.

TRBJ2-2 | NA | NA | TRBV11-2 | TGTGCCAGCAGCCTTTATCTGACTGACACCGGGGAGCTGTTTTTT | CASSLYLTDTGELFF
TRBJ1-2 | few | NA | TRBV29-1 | TGCAGCGTTGCCCGGGGGGTCGGCTACACCTTC | CSVARGVGYTF
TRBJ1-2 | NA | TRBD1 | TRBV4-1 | TGCGCCAGCAGCCAAGCTGGACAGGGGGGGTATGGCTACACCTTC | CASSQAGQGGYGYTF
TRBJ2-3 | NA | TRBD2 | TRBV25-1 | TGTGCCAGCAGTGTCGGGACTACCGATACGCAGTATTTT | CASSVGTTDTQYF
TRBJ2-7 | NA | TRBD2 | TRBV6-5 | TGTGCCAGCAGCTTCCGGGACTATTCGGACGAGCAGTACTTC | CASSFRDYSDEQYF
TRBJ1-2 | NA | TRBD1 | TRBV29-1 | TGCAGCGTTGCGTCGGACAGGGTTAACTATGGCTACACCTTC | CSVASDRVNYGYTF
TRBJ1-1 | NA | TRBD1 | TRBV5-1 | TGCGCCAGCAGCAACCGGGACAGGGCGAACACTGAAGCTTTCTTT | CASSNRDRANTEAFF
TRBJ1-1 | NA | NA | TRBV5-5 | TGTGCCAGCAGCTATCACAAGATTCGACTATCTTTCACTGAAGCTTTCTTT | CASSYHKIRLSFTEAFF
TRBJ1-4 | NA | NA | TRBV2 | TGTGCCAGCAGTGAAGCGCTTCTTATCAACGGGGAAAAACTGTTTTTT | CASSEALLINGEKLFF
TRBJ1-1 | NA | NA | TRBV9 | TGTGCCAGCAACCCGATGACAGGCCCCATGTTGGGGGCTTTCTTT | CASNPMTGPMLGAFF
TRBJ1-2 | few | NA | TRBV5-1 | TGCGCCAGCTCGTTGATCGGGGGGCTGTATGATGGCTACACCTTC | CASSLIGGLYDGYTF
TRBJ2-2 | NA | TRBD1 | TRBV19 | TGTGCCGTCACGACAGGGTACACCGGGGAGCTGTTTTTT | CAVTTGYTGELFF
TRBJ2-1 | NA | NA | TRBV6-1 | TGTGCCAGCAGTGAAGCGGGGGGGCTAGCGTATGAGCAGTTCTTC | CASSEAGGLAYEQFF
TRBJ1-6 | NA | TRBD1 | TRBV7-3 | TGTGCCAGCAGCTTAAGTGGACAGGGGAGTTCACCCCTCCACTTT | CASSLSGQGSSPLHF
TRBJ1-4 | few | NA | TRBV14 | TGTGCCAGCAGCTTTCGACATGCTCTTAACGAGAAACTGTTTTTT | CASSFRHALNEKLFF
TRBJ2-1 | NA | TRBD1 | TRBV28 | TGTGCCAGCAGCCTAAGGGACAGCCAAAACCCGCCCTACAATGAGCAGTTCTTC | CASSLRDSQNPPYNEQFF
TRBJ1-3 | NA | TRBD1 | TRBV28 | TGTGCCAGCAGTCTCCCGGACAGGGGAAACACCATATATTTT | CASSLPDRGNTIYF
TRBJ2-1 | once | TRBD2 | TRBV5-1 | TGCGCCAGCAGCGCGACTAGCGGGAGTTACAATGAGCAGTTCTTC | CASSATSGSYNEQFF
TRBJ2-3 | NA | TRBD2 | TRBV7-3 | TGTGCCAGCAGCCCTCTAGCGGGGAGCGTAATTTATGGCACAGATACGCAGTATTTT | CASSPLAGSVIYGTDTQYF
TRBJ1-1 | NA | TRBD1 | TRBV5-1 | TGCGCCAGCAGCTCGGGGACAGGGGGAGATAGGACTGAAGCTTTCTTT | CASSSGTGGDRTEAFF
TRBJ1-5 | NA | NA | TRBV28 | TGTGCCAGCAGTTTTAGAACCAATCAGCCCCAGCATTTT | CASSFRTNQPQHF
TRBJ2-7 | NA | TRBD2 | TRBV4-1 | TGCGCCAGCAGCCAAGGTTTTTTGGGACTAGCGGTCTACGAGCAGTACTTC | CASSQGFLGLAVYEQYF
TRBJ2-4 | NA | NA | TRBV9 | TGTGCCAGCAGCGTAGACGCAGGTTTTAACATTCAGTACTTC | CASSVDAGFNIQYF
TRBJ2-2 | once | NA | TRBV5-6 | TGTGCCAGCAGCTGGGGAGTCGGGGAGCTGTTTTTT | CASSWGVGELFF
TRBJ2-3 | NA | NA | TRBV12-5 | TGTGCTAGTGGTTTGGCCCCTGGTCACAACACGCAGTATTTT | CASGLAPGHNTQYF
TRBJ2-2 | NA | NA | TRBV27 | TGTGCCAGCAGTTCCGTAGACACCGGGGAGCTGTTTTTT | CASSSVDTGELFF
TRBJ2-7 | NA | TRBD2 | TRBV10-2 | TGCGCCAGCAGTGGGATAGCGGGAGGTACGTACTACGAGCAGTACTTC | CASSGIAGGTYYEQYF
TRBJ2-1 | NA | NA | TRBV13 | TGTGCCAGCAGCTTTTATGAGGTCGGTGCGAATGAGCAGTTCTTC | CASSFYEVGANEQFF
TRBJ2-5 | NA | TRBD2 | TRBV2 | TGTGCCAGCAGGAGGACTAGCGGGGGGGGGCAGGGGACCCAGTACTTC | CASRRTSGGGQGTQYF
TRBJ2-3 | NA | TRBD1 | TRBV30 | TGTGCCTGGAGTGCGACAGGGCTCGGAGATACGCAGTATTTT | CAWSATGLGDTQYF
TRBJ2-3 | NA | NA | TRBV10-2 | TGCGCCAGCAGTGAGGGCGGGACTCCTTATAGCACAGATACGCAGTATTTT | CASSEGGTPYSTDTQYF
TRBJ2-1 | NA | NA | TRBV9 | TGTGCCAGCAGCGTAGGAGTCAGGATCGACAATGAGCAGTTCTTC | CASSVGVRIDNEQFF
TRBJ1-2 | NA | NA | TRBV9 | TGTGCCAGCAGCGTAGGTCCGGGGAACTATGGCTACACCTTC | CASSVGPGNYGYTF
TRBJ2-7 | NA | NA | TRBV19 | TGTGCCAGTAGTATGACGGGGTCCTCCTACGAGCAGTACTTC | CASSMTGSSYEQYF
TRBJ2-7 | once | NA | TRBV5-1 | TGCGCCAGCAGCTTGAACGGGAGACACCACTACGAGCAGTACTTC | CASSLNGRHHYEQYF
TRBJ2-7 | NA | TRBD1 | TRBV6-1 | TGTGCCAGCTGCCCCCGGGACAGAGAATTTTACGAGCAGTACTTC | CASCPRDREFYEQYF